The 23 T cell receptor beta chains below come from one sample, sequenced in a study of chemoradiotherapy in HPV16-positive cancers. Repertoires were generated with immunoSEQ multiplex PCR, while TCRdb's copy carries only in-frame clones and drops some. The sample has some 4,900 clones, 95% to 96% seen once; the top ten hold approximately 3.4%. Sample: tumor tissue, taken from a patient who underwent chemoradiotherapy. The receptors stem from a human donor with HPV-associated anogenital cancer.

This chain links TRBV19 with TRBJ2-2; 10 positions match TRBD2. The CDR3 is 15 amino acids. Germline trimming cut 6 bases from V and 6 bases from J; bases unmatched to any gene: 7. CDR1 is LNHDA, CDR2 SQIVND, per germline (reference sequence). The CDR3: CASSLLAGSPGELFF. DNA of the CDR3: TGTGCCAGTAGCTTACTAGCGGGGTCCCCCGGGGAGCTGTTTTTT.

The V gene is TRBV5-1, the J gene TRBJ1-3, with D perhaps TRBD1 (5 bases). Trimming removed 4 bases from V and 8 bases from J, with 13 bases in between. This CDR3 comprises 13 residues. CDR1 SGHRS and CDR2 YFSETQ come from the germline V gene. CDR3 sequence: CASSGGLADTIYF. The CDR3 DNA sequence: TGCGCCAGCAGCGGGGGTTTAGCGGACACCATATATTTT.

In this sample, this clone turned up a few times. The V and J genes are TRBV27 and TRBJ1-1; D is possibly TRBD1 (5 bases). V lost 7 bases and J lost 7, with 16 bases in between. The CDR3 has 13 amino acids. CDR1 is MNHEY and CDR2 is SMNVEV in the germline V gene (reference sequence). This chain's CDR3 is CASIDGGRFEAFF. The CDR3 DNA is TGTGCCAGCATCGACGGGGGACGGTTTGAAGCTTTCTTT.

The chain is built from TRBV4-3 and TRBJ2-1; possibly TRBD2 for D (6 bases). The CDR3 has 16 amino acids. Germline CDR1 LGHNA, CDR2 YSLEER. V was trimmed by 0 bases and J by 0 bases, leaving 9 bases between them. The CDR3 bases are TGCGCCAGCAGCCAAGAGTGGCGGGGCTCCTACAATGAGCAGTTCTTC. Protein sequence: CASSQEWRGSYNEQFF.

This chain joins TRBV7-7 and TRBJ1-1, with D unclear. V lost 10 bases, J lost 3 bases, and 9 bases lay in between. This CDR3 spans 11 amino acids. Germline V gene data show CDR1 as SSHAT and CDR2 as FNYEAQ (reference sequence). The CDR3 DNA follows: TGTGCCATCTTTCGGGACACTGAAGCTTTCTTT. Protein sequence: CAIFRDTEAFF.

The V gene is TRBV5-1, the J gene TRBJ1-2; TRBD1 agrees at 7 bases. The CDR3 is 15 residues long. J lost 2 bases, V lost 4 bases, and 8 bases had no gene match. Looked up from germline, CDR1 is SGHRS and CDR2 is YFSETQ. As DNA, the CDR3 is TGCGCCAGCAGCCCACGGGACAGACTAAACTATGGCTACACCTTC. Encoded protein: CASSPRDRLNYGYTF.

J is TRBJ1-2 and V is TRBV5-6, with D perhaps TRBD1 (5 bases). The V and J ends lost 2 bases and 3 bases respectively, with 14 bases between them. CDR1 and CDR2 (germline): SGHDT, YYEEEE. This CDR3 is built from 15 residues. Here the CDR3 reads CASSFRGSTHYGYTF. CDR3 nucleotide sequence: TGTGCCAGCAGCTTTCGGGGCAGTACTCACTATGGCTACACCTTC.

As to this clone: The junction differs from germline at one of its ends, possibly a read error. J is TRBJ1-5 and V is TRBV29-1; D gene unclear. CDR1 and CDR2 from the germline V gene are SQVTM and ANQGSEA. The CDR3 contains 13 residues. The CDR3 region has the DNA TGCAGCGTAGAAGTAAGCCGGAATCAGCCCCAGCATTTT. Encoded protein: CSVEVSRNQPQHF.

This clone was picked up one time. V usage is TRBV28 and J usage is TRBJ2-4, with TRBD1 identical over 9 bases. V lost 3 bases, J lost 3 bases, and 6 bases stayed unmatched. This CDR3 has 16 residues. Germline assignment: CDR1 MDHEN and CDR2 SYDVKM. The CDR3 bases are TGTGCCAGCAGTTTTTCCGGGACAGGGTACAAAAACATTCAGTACTTC. Its protein is CASSFSGTGYKNIQYF.

The chain recombines TRBV5-1 with TRBJ2-1; 8 bases map to TRBD2. This CDR3 is built from 14 residues. V was clipped by 7 bases and J by 6 bases; unmatched bases: 9. Germline CDR1 SGHRS, CDR2 YFSETQ. The CDR3 DNA is TGCGCCAGCTCCGGCGGGAGGTCCCTCAATGAGCAGTTCTTC. Encoded protein: CASSGGRSLNEQFF.

This clone showed up just once. This chain connects TRBV19 to TRBJ1-6; D gene unclear. Deletions cut 3 bases from V and 7 bases from J, with 10 bases between. CDR1 is LNHDA, CDR2 SQIVND, per germline (reference sequence). This CDR3 spans 14 amino acids. For the CDR3, the DNA is TGTGCCAGTAGTATTCGGCGGGCGAATTCACCCCTCCACTTT. Protein product: CASSIRRANSPLHF.

CDR3 coding DNA: TGTGCCAGCCCGCAGGGGGCGCCCCGGTGCGGTGTGACAGATACGCAGTATTTT. Translated: CASPQGAPRCGVTDTQYF. This chain connects TRBV27 to TRBJ2-3, with 8 bases fitting TRBD1. The germline V gene encodes CDR1 MNHEY and CDR2 SMNVEV (reference sequence). V shed 8 bases and J 3 bases; nucleotides not matched to a gene: 19. The CDR3 runs 18 residues.

This chain uses TRBV5-1 with TRBJ1-1, with no clear D. Germline values: CDR1 SGHRS, CDR2 YFSETQ. This CDR3 is built from 13 residues. V was cut by 1 base and J by 1 base, with 5 bases left in between. The CDR3 DNA sequence: TGCGCCAGCAGCTTGTCGGCGAACACTGAAGCTTTCTTT. This translates into CASSLSANTEAFF.

V gene TRBV30 combines with J gene TRBJ1-4, with D possibly matching TRBD1 (5 bases). The CDR3 contains 16 residues. The V end was cut by 0 bases, the J end by 5 bases, with 16 bases between. CDR1 and CDR2 from the germline V gene are GTSNPN and SVGIG (reference sequence). The CDR3 DNA reads as TGTGCCTGGAGTGTGGGCAGGGCAAGCTTCAATGAAAAACTGTTTTTT. Its protein is CAWSVGRASFNEKLFF.

A single count supports this clone. The genes are TRBV19 and TRBJ2-2; D call uncertain. The CDR3 is 14 residues long. V lost 4 bases, J lost 1 base, and 7 bases lay in between. Per the germline V gene, CDR1 is LNHDA and CDR2 is SQIVND (reference sequence). CDR3 sequence reads: CASSTGRNTGELFF. CDR3 DNA: TGTGCCAGTAGTACAGGTCGGAACACCGGGGAGCTGTTTTTT.

In this sample, this clone turned up a few times. The chain joins TRBV12-5 to TRBJ2-5; D call uncertain. This CDR3 is 14 amino acids long. Germline CDR1 is LGHNT and CDR2 is FRNRAP. Deletions cut 6 bases from V and 5 bases from J, with 16 bases between. CDR3 amino acids: CASGPSTLVETQYF. The CDR3 bases are TGTGCTAGTGGACCAAGTACCCTGGTGGAGACCCAGTACTTC.

CDR3 sequence reads: CASSLDQQGFF. The CDR3 coding sequence is TGTGCCAGCAGCTTAGATCAACAGGGTTTCTTT. This rearrangement joins TRBV11-3 to TRBJ1-1; a possible D gene is TRBD1 (6 bases). CDR1 and CDR2 from the germline V gene are SGHNT and YENEEA. Trimming took off 0 bases at V and 13 bases at J, with 9 bases between the two ends. The CDR3 consists of 11 residues.

The chain uses TRBV29-1 and TRBJ2-1, with 7 bases matching TRBD2. The CDR3 runs to 16 residues. From germline, CDR1 is SQVTM and CDR2 ANQGSEA. Unmatched junction bases numbered 18, after V lost 3 bases and J lost 10 bases. CDR3 bases: TGCAGCGTTGATGGGTCGGGGGAGGGCCGGTTCTTCGAGCAGTTCTTC. The encoded protein is CSVDGSGEGRFFEQFF.

This chain connects TRBV10-3 to TRBJ1-5; 10 positions match TRBD1. This CDR3 contains 15 residues. Germline V gene data show CDR1 as ENHRY and CDR2 as SYGVKD. The V segment lost 10 bases and the J segment 3 bases; nucleotides outside the gene matches: 9. CDR3 in amino acids: CATSGTGVLNQPQHF. CDR3 coding DNA: TGTGCCACATCCGGGACAGGGGTTCTCAATCAGCCCCAGCATTTT.

The sample holds one count of this clone. The chain links TRBV6-5 to TRBJ1-5; 9 bases align to TRBD1. The CDR3 contains 15 residues. The J segment lost 4 bases and the V segment lost 6 bases, leaving 7 bases of the junction unmatched. Germline CDR1 and CDR2: MNHEY and SVGAGI. As DNA, the CDR3 is TGTGCCAGCAGCCGCACAGGGGGCGGAAATCAGCCCCAGCATTTT. Its protein is CASSRTGGGNQPQHF.

The rearrangement uses TRBV7-2 and TRBJ2-2; either TRBD1 or TRBD2 may fit D (6 bases each). Germline V gene sequence: CDR1 SGHTA, CDR2 FQGNSA. This CDR3 has 18 residues. The germline V and J ends were trimmed by 10 bases and 3 bases, with 27 bases remaining between them. The CDR3 loop is CATIGGGVGGFDTGELFF. In DNA, the CDR3 is TGTGCCACCATCGGTGGAGGGGTAGGGGGATTTGACACCGGGGAGCTGTTTTTT.

The rearrangement uses TRBV19 and TRBJ2-5, with D uncertain. Trimming removed 4 bases at V and 1 base at J, with 7 bases between. CDR1 is LNHDA, CDR2 SQIVND, per germline (reference sequence). The CDR3 covers 13 residues. CDR3 loop: CASSTMTQETQYF. The CDR3 nucleotides are TGTGCCAGTAGTACCATGACCCAAGAGACCCAGTACTTC.

The chain joins TRBV30 to TRBJ2-2; 8 positions match TRBD2. The CDR3 runs to 16 residues. CDR1 is GTSNPN and CDR2 is SVGIG in the germline V gene (reference sequence). The V and J ends lost 3 bases and 4 bases, in that order; junction bases with no gene match: 10. This CDR3 is CAWRYGSGSSTGELFF. CDR3 in DNA: TGTGCCTGGAGGTATGGGAGCGGGAGTTCCACCGGGGAGCTGTTTTTT.